These T cell receptor beta chains were read from a single sample in a study of circulating CD8 cells and anti-PD-1 response in melanoma. TCRdb redid the calling of the reads with MiXCR, one entry per CDR3 protein. The sample totals approximately 54 distinct CDR3 sequences. Sequencing used CD8+ T cells from PBMCs, obtained at baseline or after one month of anti-PD-1 therapy (not recorded which). These receptors came from a human donor with melanoma. CDR3s include the opening cysteine and the closing phenylalanine or tryptophan. The order of the fields is J gene, V gene, CDR3 protein.

TRBJ2-3 TRBV27 CASSQPPQGFGTDTQYF
TRBJ2-5 TRBV7-2 CASSLDLGETQYF
TRBJ2-7 TRBV19 CASSIGWNEQYF
TRBJ2-3 TRBV23-1 CASSRLDRDRGLVF
TRBJ2-7 TRBV28 CASSFLADLSYEQYF
TRBJ2-7 TRBV20-1 CSALTSDSYYEQYF
TRBJ2-2 TRBV6-4 CASSDAGTGELFF
TRBJ1-4 TRBV6-5 CASSPEGEADEKLFF
TRBJ2-7 TRBV14 CASSLLDKKIAYEQYF
TRBJ2-7 TRBV28 CASSPRGRYEQYF
TRBJ2-3 TRBV2 CASSDMDTQYF
TRBJ2-5 TRBV28 CASTSGRETQYF
TRBJ1-6 TRBV19 CASSPRQGESPLHF
TRBJ2-1 TRBV24-1 CATSDTRPPNNEQFF
TRBJ2-1 TRBV2 CASSEIRNNEQFF
TRBJ1-4 TRBV19 CASSPGASDPANEKLFF